A selection of T cell receptor beta chains follows, all from one sample in a study of vaccination effects on CD4 cells after COVID-19. Sequencing used immunoSEQ multiplex PCR; TCRdb keeps in-frame clones, though not all of them. The table lists about 34,000 clones, 73% of them singletons, with 27% in the top ten. For these receptors, no antigen is known. Source: CD4+ T cells from PBMCs cultured with HCoV-OC43 spike peptides, taken before COVID-19 vaccination. These TCRs come from a human donor who received a COVID-19 vaccine. Both conserved end residues are part of each CDR3. D genes are given only for firm matches. The listing skips clone size in some rows; elsewhere it reads once, few, many or a size class.

J gene	V gene	D gene	clone size	CDR3 DNA	CDR3 protein
TRBJ2-3	TRBV10-3	.	.	TGTGCCATCAGTGCTACCCTTAGCGGTACAGATACGCAGTATTTT	CAISATLSGTDTQYF
TRBJ2-3	TRBV9	.	.	TGTGCCAGCAGCGTTCTTAGCGGAACAGATACGCAGTATTTT	CASSVLSGTDTQYF
TRBJ2-4	TRBV9	TRBD1	.	TGTGCCAGCAGCTCCCGGGACAGTATGAACATTCAGTACTTC	CASSSRDSMNIQYF
TRBJ1-3	TRBV7-9	.	few	TGTGCCAGCAGCTTAGCTGGCAGGGTATCTGGAAACACCATATATTTT	CASSLAGRVSGNTIYF
TRBJ1-4	TRBV28	.	.	TGTGCCAGCAGTCCAACGGGCAGGGCCGCTAATGAAAAACTGTTTTTT	CASSPTGRAANEKLFF
TRBJ1-2	TRBV15	.	.	TGTGCCACCAGCAGAGATCAGAGGTACGGGTATGGCTACACCTTC	CATSRDQRYGYGYTF
TRBJ2-1	TRBV24-1	TRBD2	.	TGTGCCACCAGTGATCAGCGGGGGGAGCAGTTCTTC	CATSDQRGEQFF
TRBJ1-5	TRBV19	TRBD1	.	TGTGCCAGTAGTCTCCGGGACAGTCTCAATCAGCCCCAGCATTTT	CASSLRDSLNQPQHF
TRBJ2-6	TRBV30	.	.	TGTGCCTGGAGTGGCCTACCGGGGTCTGGGGCCAACGTCCTGACTTTC	CAWSGLPGSGANVLTF
TRBJ2-1	TRBV4-1	.	.	TGCGCCAGCAGCCAAGATTGGGGCTACAATGAGCAGTTCTTC	CASSQDWGYNEQFF
TRBJ1-6	TRBV7-2	.	.	TGTGCCAGCAGGACCGGGACTTTTAATTCACCCCTCCACTTT	CASRTGTFNSPLHF
TRBJ1-1	TRBV9	TRBD1	.	TGTGCCAGCAGCGTCCAGGGGGAGAACACTGAAGCTTTCTTT	CASSVQGENTEAFF
TRBJ1-1	TRBV25-1	.	.	TGTGCCAGCAGGCAGACAGGAATTAACACTGAAGCTTTCTTT	CASRQTGINTEAFF
TRBJ2-2	TRBV2	.	once	TGTGCCAGCAGTGAAGGGGCGGGCGGGGAGCTGTTTTTT	CASSEGAGGELFF
TRBJ2-2	TRBV11-2	.	.	TGTGCCAGCAGCTTAGATCACACCGGGGAGCTGTTTTTT	CASSLDHTGELFF
TRBJ2-2	TRBV10-3	.	.	TGTGCCTCTTCCGGAGACAGTTACACCGGGGAGCTGTTTTTT	CASSGDSYTGELFF
TRBJ1-2	TRBV11-1	TRBD1	.	TGTGCCAGCAGCCCGGGACAGTATCTTCTAACCTTC	CASSPGQYLLTF
TRBJ1-1	TRBV5-4	TRBD1	.	TGTGCCAGCAGAAGAGAGACAGGGGCCAACACTGAAGCTTTCTTT	CASRRETGANTEAFF
TRBJ1-2	TRBV27	.	.	TGTGCCAGCAGCCCTCGCGGGGATGGCTACACCTTC	CASSPRGDGYTF
TRBJ1-2	TRBV5-1	.	few	TGCGCCAGCAGCGCACACGATGGGACGTCCTATGGCTACACCTTC	CASSAHDGTSYGYTF
TRBJ2-1	TRBV5-1	TRBD2	.	TGCGCCAGCAGCTTGAGGTCCTCGGGGGGGCTCAATGAGCAGTTCTTC	CASSLRSSGGLNEQFF
TRBJ1-2	TRBV5-1	.	.	TGCGCCAGCAGCCGAACACCGGGGCCCTCCATTAACTATGGCTACACCTTC	CASSRTPGPSINYGYTF
TRBJ2-7	TRBV6-5	.	.	TGTGCCAGCCCCGGAGGTCCAGACCTCTCCTACGAGCAGTACTTC	CASPGGPDLSYEQYF
TRBJ1-5	TRBV27	TRBD1	.	TGTGCCAGCAGTTTGGACAGGATGAGTCAGCCCCAGCATTTT	CASSLDRMSQPQHF
TRBJ1-1	TRBV28	.	few	TGTGCCAGCAGTGGAGAGTTAAACACTGAAGCTTTCTTT	CASSGELNTEAFF
TRBJ2-5	TRBV28	.	.	TGTGCCAGCAGCGTACCCCCGGCAGGGAGGTACTTC	CASSVPPAGRYF
TRBJ1-1	TRBV5-1	.	.	TGCGCCAGCAGGGGAGGGGTGAACACTGAAGCTTTCTTT	CASRGGVNTEAFF
TRBJ2-5	TRBV7-2	.	.	TGTGCCAGCAGCTTAGCGGGATGGGGTGGGGCCCAGTACTTC	CASSLAGWGGAQYF
TRBJ1-6	TRBV19	.	.	TGTGCCAGTAGTGTGAAGCCAGAGGGAAATAATTCACCCCTCCACTTT	CASSVKPEGNNSPLHF
TRBJ2-5	TRBV5-4	TRBD2	.	TGTGCCAGCAGTCGGCGGGGGAGTGGAGAGACCCAGTACTTC	CASSRRGSGETQYF
TRBJ2-7	TRBV20-1	TRBD2	once	TGCAGTGCTAGTAGACTAGCGGGAGGCGAGCAGTACTTC	CSASRLAGGEQYF
TRBJ1-5	TRBV5-1	.	.	TGCGCCAGCAGCTTGGCATGGGGACAGCCCCAGCATTTT	CASSLAWGQPQHF
TRBJ1-5	TRBV3-1/TRBV3-2	.	.	TGTGCCAGCAGTTCCAACAGGGATCAGCCCCAGCATTTT	CASSSNRDQPQHF
TRBJ1-4	TRBV5-1	TRBD1	.	TGCGCCAGCAGCTTGGCCGGACAGGTTAATGAAAAACTGTTTTTT	CASSLAGQVNEKLFF
TRBJ1-6	TRBV4-2	.	medium-sized	TGTGCCAGCAGCCAAGATCCGGCAGTTGGGAATTCACCCCTCCACTTT	CASSQDPAVGNSPLHF
TRBJ1-5	TRBV11-2	TRBD1	.	TGTGCCAGCAGCTTAGGCACAGGGGGCGCGGGGCAGCCCCAGCATTTT	CASSLGTGGAGQPQHF
TRBJ2-3	TRBV5-1	TRBD1	.	TGCGCCAGCATACCCGGGACAGGGGGATTAGATACGCAGTATTTT	CASIPGTGGLDTQYF
TRBJ1-4	TRBV7-9	TRBD1	.	TGTGCCAGCAGCTCATACAGGGGCACTAATGAAAAACTGTTTTTT	CASSSYRGTNEKLFF
TRBJ1-1	TRBV5-6	.	.	TGTGCCAGCAGCCCGCCGGGGGCCAGGAGCACTGAAGCTTTCTTT	CASSPPGARSTEAFF
TRBJ1-3	TRBV19	.	few	TGTGCCAGTAGTATAAGCGGCTCTGGAAACACCATATATTTT	CASSISGSGNTIYF
TRBJ2-3	TRBV6-6	.	.	TGTGCCAGCAGTCCCCACCGCAGGGATACAGATACGCAGTATTTT	CASSPHRRDTDTQYF
TRBJ1-3	TRBV30	TRBD1	few	TGTGCCTGGAGTAATTGGGACAGGGCGCAGGTCGGAAGAAACACCATATATTTT	CAWSNWDRAQVGRNTIYF
TRBJ1-1	TRBV10-3	.	.	TGTGCCATCAGTGCAGGCGGGGAGAGGACTGAAGCTTTCTTT	CAISAGGERTEAFF
TRBJ1-6	TRBV28	.	few	TGTGCCAGCGGCGGGACTTTTAATTCACCCCTCCACTTT	CASGGTFNSPLHF
TRBJ2-7	TRBV19	.	.	TGTGCCAGTAGTATCGGTGGACGGAACTCGGGCGAGCAGTACTTC	CASSIGGRNSGEQYF
TRBJ1-4	TRBV3-1/TRBV3-2	.	.	TGTGCCAGCAGCTACCCGGGGAGTAATGAAAAACTGTTTTTT	CASSYPGSNEKLFF